A single sample is the source of the 7 T cell receptor beta chains below, sequenced in a study of T cell responses to AZD1222 COVID-19 vaccine. Generated by immunoSEQ multiplex PCR, the TCRdb table keeps only in-frame clones and is missing some. The sample consists of fewer than 90,000 clones, about 88% of them appearing once. The material sequenced was peripheral blood, taken on day 0 of AZD1222 vaccination. These receptors all come from an adult in good health.

The chain recombines TRBV5-4 with TRBJ1-2, with D possibly matching TRBD1 (6 bases). Deletions cut 0 bases from V and 4 bases from J, with 10 bases between. The V gene's germline CDR1 is SGHNT and CDR2 YYREEE (reference sequence). The CDR3 loop spans 14 amino acids. The CDR3: CASSLATGSYGYTF. The CDR3 bases are TGTGCCAGCAGCTTGGCTACAGGGAGCTATGGCTACACCTTC.

The V and J genes are TRBV1 and TRBJ2-5; the table's D gene call, TRBD2, was not cross checked with the DNA. TRBV1 is annotated as a pseudogene. The CDR3 runs to 19 residues. The CDR3 DNA follows: TGCACCAGCAGCCAAGTAACTAGCGGGGGCCCGCAGCTTCAAGAGACCCAGTACTTC. Amino acid sequence: CTSSQVTSGGPQLQETQYF.

The gene calls are TRBV19 and TRBJ1-5, with 8 bases matching TRBD1. V trimming: 5 bases; J trimming: 6 bases; junction bases outside the gene matches: 6. Looked up from germline, CDR1 is LNHDA and CDR2 is SQIVND (reference sequence). The CDR3 consists of 14 residues. CDR3 region: CASSVTGGGQPQHF. The CDR3 DNA follows: TGTGCCAGTAGTGTCACAGGGGGTGGTCAGCCCCAGCATTTT.

This clone ranks as medium-sized (0.01 to 0.1%). This chain uses TRBV9 with TRBJ2-5; no definite D call. CDR1 SGDLS and CDR2 YYNGEE come from the germline V gene. Trimming stripped 4 bases from V and 2 bases from J, with 12 bases between. There are 14 residues in the CDR3. Here the CDR3 reads CASSPWSRQETQYF. The DNA of the CDR3 is TGTGCCAGCAGCCCATGGAGTCGACAAGAGACCCAGTACTTC.

The rearrangement joins TRBV7-8 to TRBJ2-5, with 10 bases matching TRBD1. The CDR3 covers 13 residues. Germline V lookup: CDR1 SGHVS, CDR2 FQNEAQ. V trimming: 5 bases; J trimming: 4 bases; junction bases outside the gene matches: 1. CDR3 amino acids: CASSRDRGETQYF. CDR3 nucleotide sequence: TGTGCCAGCAGCCGGGACAGGGGAGAGACCCAGTACTTC. Full variable domain (rest looked up from reference TRBV7-8 and TRBJ2-5): GAGVSQSPRYKVAKRGQDVALRCDPISGHVSLFWYQQALGQGPEFLTYFQNEAQLDKSGLPSDRFFAERPEGSVSTLKIQRTQQEDSAVYLCASSRDRGETQYFGPGTRLLVL.

The rearrangement links TRBV15 to TRBJ1-3; no reliable D call. The V gene lost 3 bases and the J gene lost 0 bases, with 3 bases spanning the gap. The CDR3 covers 13 residues. Germline V CDR1 and CDR2: LNHNV, YYDKDF (reference sequence). CDR3 nucleotide sequence: TGTGCCACCAGCAGGTCCTCTGGAAACACCATATATTTT. This encodes CATSRSSGNTIYF.

The rearrangement links TRBV27 to TRBJ2-1; no definite D call. This CDR3 is 16 amino acids long. The ends were cut back, 0 bases at V and 8 bases at J, with 17 bases in the middle. Germline V gives CDR1 MNHEY, CDR2 SMNVEV (reference sequence). The CDR3: CASSLSLGQRGYEQFF. The CDR3 DNA sequence: TGTGCCAGCAGTTTATCCCTTGGTCAGAGAGGCTATGAGCAGTTCTTC.